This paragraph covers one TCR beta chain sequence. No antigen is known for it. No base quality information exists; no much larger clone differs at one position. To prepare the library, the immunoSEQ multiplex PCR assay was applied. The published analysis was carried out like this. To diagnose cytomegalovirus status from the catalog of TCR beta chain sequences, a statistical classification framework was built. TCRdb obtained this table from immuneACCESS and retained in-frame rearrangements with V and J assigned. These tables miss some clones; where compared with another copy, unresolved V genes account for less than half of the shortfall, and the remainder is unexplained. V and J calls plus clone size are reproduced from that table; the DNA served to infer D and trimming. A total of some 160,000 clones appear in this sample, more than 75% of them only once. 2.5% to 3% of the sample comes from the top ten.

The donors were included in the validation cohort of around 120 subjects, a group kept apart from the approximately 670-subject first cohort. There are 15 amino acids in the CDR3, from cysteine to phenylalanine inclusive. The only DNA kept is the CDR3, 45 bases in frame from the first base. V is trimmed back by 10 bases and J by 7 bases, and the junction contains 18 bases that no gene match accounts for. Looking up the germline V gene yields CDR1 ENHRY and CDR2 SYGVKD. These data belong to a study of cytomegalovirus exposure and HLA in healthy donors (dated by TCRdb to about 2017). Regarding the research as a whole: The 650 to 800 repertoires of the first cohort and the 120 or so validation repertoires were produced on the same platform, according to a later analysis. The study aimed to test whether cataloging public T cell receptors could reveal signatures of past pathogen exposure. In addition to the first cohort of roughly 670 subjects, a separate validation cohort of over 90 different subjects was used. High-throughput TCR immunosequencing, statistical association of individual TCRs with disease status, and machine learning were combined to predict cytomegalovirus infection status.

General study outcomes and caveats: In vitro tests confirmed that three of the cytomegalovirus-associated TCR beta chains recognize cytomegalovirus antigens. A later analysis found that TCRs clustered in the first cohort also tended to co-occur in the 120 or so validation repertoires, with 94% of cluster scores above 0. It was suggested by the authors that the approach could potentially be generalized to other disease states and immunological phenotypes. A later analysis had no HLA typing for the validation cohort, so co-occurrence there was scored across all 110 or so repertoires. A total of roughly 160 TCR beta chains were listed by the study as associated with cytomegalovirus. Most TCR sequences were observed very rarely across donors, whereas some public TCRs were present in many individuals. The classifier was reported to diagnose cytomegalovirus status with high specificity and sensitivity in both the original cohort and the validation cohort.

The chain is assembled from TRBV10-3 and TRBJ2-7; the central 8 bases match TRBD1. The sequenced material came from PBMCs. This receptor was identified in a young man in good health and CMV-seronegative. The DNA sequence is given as TGTGCCACCAAGATATCGGAGTCCCGGGACAGGGAGCAGTACTTC. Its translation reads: CATKISESRDREQYF.